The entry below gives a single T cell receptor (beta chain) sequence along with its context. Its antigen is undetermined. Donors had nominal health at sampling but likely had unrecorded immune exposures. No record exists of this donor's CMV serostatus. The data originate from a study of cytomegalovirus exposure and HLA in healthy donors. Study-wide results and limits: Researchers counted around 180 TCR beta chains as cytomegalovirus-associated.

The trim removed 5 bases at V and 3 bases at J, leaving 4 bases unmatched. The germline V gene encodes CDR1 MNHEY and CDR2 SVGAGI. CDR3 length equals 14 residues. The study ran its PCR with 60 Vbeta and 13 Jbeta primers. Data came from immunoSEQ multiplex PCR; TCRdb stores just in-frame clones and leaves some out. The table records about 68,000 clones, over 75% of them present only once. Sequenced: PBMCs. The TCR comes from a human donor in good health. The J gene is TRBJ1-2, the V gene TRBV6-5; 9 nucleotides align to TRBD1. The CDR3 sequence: CASSRDRAYYGYTF. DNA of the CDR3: TGTGCCAGCAGTCGGGACAGGGCTTACTATGGCTACACCTTC.